This T cell receptor beta chain is from a study of shared clonotypes between healthy human individuals. Overall study: For every donor, three CD4 naive, three CD4 memory, two CD8 naive and one CD8 memory plates were used. Study results and caveats: Naive subsets generally had larger estimated richness than memory subsets. Roughly 4.6% of naive CD4 clonotypes were common to a handful of donors. The four-donor shared clonotypes exceeded non-shared clonotypes in generation probability, with non-shared ones scoring lower.

Remarks on this clone: Its antigen is undetermined.

Here immunoSEQ multiplex PCR was the method, and the copy in TCRdb shows in-frame clones only, minus some. The sample carries 2 million to 2.5 million clones, roughly 95% recorded once. This CDR3 region has 13 residues. Germline CDR1 and CDR2: SGHAT and FQNNGV. Trimming removed 4 bases from V and 4 bases from J, with 9 bases in between. CD8 cells regarded as naive lacked CD45RO, were positively chosen for CCR7, and omitted terminally differentiated effector memory CD45RA+ cells. Sequencing was performed on naive CD8+ T cells sorted from blood. The chain is built from TRBV11-2 and TRBJ2-3, with D possibly TRBD1 on 6 matching bases. The receptor's source is a man between 18 and 29 years old in good health. CDR3 sequence: CASSYRQADTQYF. The CDR3 DNA reads TGTGCCAGCAGCTACCGACAGGCAGATACGCAGTATTTT.